Below are 7 T cell receptor beta chains sequenced from a single sample in a study of T cells after yellow fever vaccination. TCRdb re-analysed the 5' RACE reads in MiXCR, keeping a single row per CDR3 protein. The data hold hundreds of thousands of distinct CDR3 sequences, with roughly a sixth observed a single time. Sequences were derived from PBMCs, sampled before the yellow fever booster vaccination. The receptors were sampled from a man younger than 30 who received the YFV17D yellow fever vaccine.

This clonotype occurred a few times. The CDR3 protein is CASSLLVSDTEAFF. For the CDR3, the DNA is TGTGCCAGCAGTTTATTGGTTTCGGACACTGAAGCTTTCTTT. V gene TRBV28 combines with J gene TRBJ1-1; D is unclear. CDR1 is MDHEN, CDR2 SYDVKM, per germline. The CDR3 is 14 residues long. Trimming cost V 1 base and J 3 bases, with 9 bases left between them.

This clonotype appeared many times. The chain has TRBV5-6 and TRBJ2-1; D possibly corresponds to TRBD2 (6 bases). The germline CDR1 and CDR2 sequences are SGHDT and YYEEEE. Trimming shortened V by 1 base and J by 0 bases, and 8 bases separated the two germline ends. This CDR3 is built from 15 residues. CDR3 nucleotides: TGTGCCAGCAGCTTGTACGGGGGCTCCTACAATGAGCAGTTCTTC. Translation: CASSLYGGSYNEQFF.

The chain carries TRBV2 and TRBJ1-5; no definite D call. Germline assignment: CDR1 SNHLY and CDR2 FYNNEI. Trimming took off 3 bases at V and 6 bases at J, with 15 bases between the two ends. The CDR3 consists of 15 residues. The CDR3 spells CASSDVLAGLQPQHF. CDR3 nucleotides: TGTGCCAGCAGTGACGTCCTGGCAGGCCTTCAGCCCCAGCATTTT.

The table lists this clonotype with a few counts. This chain uses TRBV12-3 or TRBV12-4 with TRBJ2-5; TRBD2 matches 8 bases. The CDR3 has 17 amino acids. Trimming removed 3 bases from V and 5 bases from J; junction bases left unmatched: 14. CDR3 loop: CASSLERRGGNGETQYF. CDR3 nucleotide sequence: TGTGCCAGCAGTTTGGAGCGTCGCGGGGGGAATGGGGAGACCCAGTACTTC.

The V gene is TRBV7-9, the J gene TRBJ2-6; D is undetermined. Trimming removed 4 bases at V and 0 bases at J, with 7 bases between. This CDR3 has 15 amino acids. Germline-derived CDR1 and CDR2 are SEHNR and FQNEAQ (reference sequence). The CDR3 reads CASSYYLSGANVLTF. The CDR3 DNA reads as TGTGCCAGCAGCTACTACCTCTCTGGGGCCAACGTCCTGACTTTC.

The chain has TRBV3-1 and TRBJ1-6; weak D call: TRBD1 (6 bases). V dropped 2 bases and J dropped 7 bases, with 18 bases sitting between them. Germline CDR1 LGHDT, CDR2 YNNKEL (reference sequence). The CDR3 covers 17 residues. For the CDR3, the DNA is TGTGCCAGCAGCCAAAGATGGACAGAAAACGGCAATTCACCCCTCCACTTT. Translating gives CASSQRWTENGNSPLHF.

This clonotype came up a few times. The gene calls are TRBV5-1 and TRBJ1-1; D perhaps matches TRBD1 (5 bases). Germline values: CDR1 SGHRS, CDR2 YFSETQ. This CDR3 has 13 residues. The V and J ends lost 5 bases and 11 bases respectively, with 19 bases between them. The CDR3 DNA is TGCGCCAGCAGTTCCCGGGACGGCCTTTTGGCTTTCTTT. Its translation: CASSSRDGLLAFF.